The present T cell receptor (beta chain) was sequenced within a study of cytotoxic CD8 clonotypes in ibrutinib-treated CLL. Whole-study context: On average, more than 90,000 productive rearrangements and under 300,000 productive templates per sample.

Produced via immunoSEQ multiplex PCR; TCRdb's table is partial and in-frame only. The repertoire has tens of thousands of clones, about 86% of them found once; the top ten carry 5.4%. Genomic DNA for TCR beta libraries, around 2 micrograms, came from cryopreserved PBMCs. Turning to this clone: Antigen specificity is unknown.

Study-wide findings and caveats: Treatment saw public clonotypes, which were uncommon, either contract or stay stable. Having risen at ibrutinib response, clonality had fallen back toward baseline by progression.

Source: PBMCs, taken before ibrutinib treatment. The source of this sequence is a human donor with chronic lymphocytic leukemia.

The CDR3 DNA follows: TGTGCCAGCAGTTACTACAGGGCGGCAGATACGCAGTATTTT. Amino acids: CASSYYRAADTQYF. V usage is TRBV6-5 and J usage is TRBJ2-3, with a weak D call TRBD1 (6 bases). CDR3 length: 14 residues. CDR1 is MNHEY, CDR2 SVGAGI, per germline. V lost 1 base, J lost 4 bases, and 9 bases lay in between.